A selection of T cell receptor beta chains follows, all from one sample in a study of blood T cell repertoires in COVID-19. Sequencing used immunoSEQ multiplex PCR; TCRdb keeps in-frame clones, though not all of them. The table has more than 250,000 clones, about 87% seen once; the top ten hold roughly 5.9%. Sequences were obtained from peripheral blood. These receptors came from a woman in her forties or fifties with COVID-19, enrolled during active disease. CDR3s include the opening cysteine and the closing phenylalanine or tryptophan.

J gene,V gene,CDR3 protein
TRBJ1-3,TRBV18,CASSPERRNTIYF
TRBJ2-7,TRBV5-4,CASSLSGTSSYEQYF
TRBJ1-3,TRBV3-1/TRBV3-2,CASSQDSGSGNTIYF
TRBJ1-1,TRBV27,CASLGLRPGTEAFF
TRBJ2-3,TRBV5-1,CASMSSGIVDTDTQYF
TRBJ1-3,TRBV11-3,CASSSRSGNTIYF
TRBJ1-2,TRBV4-1,CASSQVGPTNYGYTF
TRBJ2-7,TRBV11-2,CASSPRRSSGSSYEQYF
TRBJ1-1,TRBV10-3,CAIGPPGTEAFF
TRBJ1-1,TRBV19,CASSRGQGDTEAFF
TRBJ1-3,TRBV9,CASSFSRRGEENTIYF
TRBJ1-1,TRBV18,CASSPPNRWNTEAFF
TRBJ2-7,TRBV5-1,CASSLGLDPYYEQYF
TRBJ2-5,TRBV2,CASSTSGGTETQYF
TRBJ1-5,TRBV27,CASSWRREQPQHF